The 15 T cell receptor beta chains below come from one sample, sequenced in a study of T cells in Graves' hyperthyroidism and ophthalmopathy. RNA transcripts gave rise to amplified TCR beta CDR3 regions. HTBI primers drove first-round RT-PCR of the TCR CDR3. TCRdb re-called the multiplex PCR reads with MiXCR, one entry per CDR3 protein. Of 500,000 to 550,000 distinct CDR3 sequences in the sample, 20% were seen once. Specimen: blood. Source of these receptors: a man younger than 35 with Graves' hyperthyroidism.

This clonotype was seen repeatedly, ten times or more. The chain carries TRBV5-1 and TRBJ2-5; no clear D gene. The CDR3 is 13 residues long. V lost 0 bases to trimming and J lost 4 bases, with 7 bases between them. Germline CDR1 and CDR2: SGHRS and YFSETQ. Written as DNA, the CDR3 is TGCGCCAGCAGCTTGGGATGGGGAGAGACCCAGTACTTC. This encodes CASSLGWGETQYF.

This clonotype occurred a few times. The rearrangement uses TRBV11-2 and TRBJ2-5, with a tentative D call TRBD1 (5 bases). Trimming shortened V by 5 bases and J by 5 bases, and 12 bases separated the two germline ends. The CDR3 totals 13 residues. The germline V gene encodes CDR1 SGHAT and CDR2 FQNNGV. The DNA of the CDR3 is TGTGCCAGCAGCCTTACCCCAGGGGAGACCCAGTACTTC. Amino acids: CASSLTPGETQYF.

This clonotype was counted at least ten times. The chain joins TRBV2 to TRBJ2-4, with 8 bases matching TRBD1. V lost 6 bases to trimming and J lost 6 bases; unmatched junction nucleotides: 4. Germline CDR1 reads SNHLY; CDR2 reads FYNNEI. The CDR3 runs 13 residues. The CDR3 is CASRGTGGNIQYF. The CDR3 nucleotides read TGTGCCAGCAGGGGGACAGGAGGAAACATTCAGTACTTC.

This clonotype was detected once. Since the CDR3 does not end with the conserved phenylalanine or tryptophan, this likely comes from a read error. The chain couples TRBV12-3 or TRBV12-4 to TRBJ1-1; D call uncertain. Trimming took 8 bases from V and 0 from J, leaving 7 bases between them. This CDR3 spans 12 amino acids. CDR3 sequence (DNA): TGTGCCAGCTCTGCACTGAACACTGAAGCTTTCGTT. This sequence encodes CASSALNTEAFV.

This clonotype was detected ten times or more. This chain links TRBV7-6 with TRBJ2-2; D ambiguous. The V and J ends lost 0 bases and 0 bases respectively, with 8 bases between them. The CDR3 covers 16 residues. Per germline, CDR1 SGHVS and CDR2 FNYEAQ. The CDR3 reads CASSLAPTANTGELFF. CDR3 DNA sequence: TGTGCCAGCAGCTTAGCGCCCACAGCGAACACCGGGGAGCTGTTTTTT. Filled out from reference TRBV7-6 and TRBJ2-2, the complete variable domain reads GAGVSQSPRYKVTKRGQDVALRCDPISGHVSLYWYRQALGQGPEFLTYFNYEAQQDKSGLPNDRFSAERPEGSISTLTIQRTEQRDSAMYRCASSLAPTANTGELFFGEGSRLTVL.

This clonotype showed up many times. The chain links TRBV28 to TRBJ1-2; the D gene is possibly TRBD1 (6 bases). This CDR3 contains 15 residues. The ends were cut back, 3 bases at V and 3 bases at J, with 14 bases in the middle. CDR1 MDHEN and CDR2 SYDVKM come from the germline V gene. The DNA for the CDR3 is TGTGCCAGCAGTTTTTACATCGAGGGGGACTATGGCTACACCTTC. Translation: CASSFYIEGDYGYTF.

This clonotype was seen more than once but under ten times. The rearrangement links TRBV2 to TRBJ1-5, with D perhaps TRBD1 (6 bases). Germline loops: CDR1 SNHLY, CDR2 FYNNEI. The CDR3 covers 17 residues. V was clipped by 7 bases and J by 0 bases, with 19 bases between them. DNA for the CDR3: TGTGCCAGCACCAAGGGGGGGTCCCCCAGTAGCAATCAGCCCCAGCATTTT. This gives the protein CASTKGGSPSSNQPQHF.

In the case of this clonotype: A much bigger clone sits one base away, suggesting this may be a read error. The chain links TRBV27 to TRBJ1-3; TRBD1 matches at 7 bases. The CDR3 has 13 residues. Germline CDR1 MNHEY, CDR2 SMNVEV (reference sequence). As DNA, the CDR3 is TGTGCCAGCGCGGGACAGACCAGAAACACCCTATATTTT. Its translation is CASAGQTRNTLYF.

This clonotype was counted many times. The chain employs TRBV7-2 and TRBJ1-2, with TRBD1 matching over 7 bases. CDR1 SGHTA and CDR2 FQGNSA come from the germline V gene. J lost 8 bases, V lost 3 bases, and 12 bases had no gene match. The CDR3 length is 15 residues. The CDR3 loop is CASSLVNTGVGGYTF. The CDR3 region has the DNA TGTGCCAGCAGCTTGGTTAATACAGGGGTAGGCGGCTACACCTTC.

Ten or more counts support this clonotype. This chain links TRBV12-3 or TRBV12-4 with TRBJ1-5; D not certain. The CDR3 length is 14 residues. The ends were cut back, 5 bases at V and 0 bases at J, with 8 bases in the middle. The CDR3 reads CASSPVDSNQPQHF. The CDR3 DNA reads as TGTGCCAGCAGTCCGGTCGATAGCAATCAGCCCCAGCATTTT.

The rearrangement uses TRBV11-2 and TRBJ1-3; 7 nucleotides agree with TRBD1. Trimming at V came to 9 bases and at J to 1 base, leaving 9 bases not matched to a gene. CDR3 size: 15 residues. The germline V gene has CDR1 SGHAT and CDR2 FQNNGV. This CDR3 is CASKTTRGSGNTIYF. In nucleotides, the CDR3 is TGTGCCAGTAAAACAACCAGGGGGTCTGGAAACACCATATATTTT.

This clonotype occurred many times. The chain employs TRBV27 and TRBJ1-1; D is unclear. The length of the CDR3 is 8 residues. Germline loops: CDR1 MNHEY, CDR2 SMNVEV (reference sequence). Trimming removed 6 bases at V and 11 bases at J, with 4 bases between. CDR3 in amino acids: CASREAFF. The DNA of the CDR3 is TGTGCCAGCAGGGAGGCTTTCTTT.

This clonotype was observed many times. The V call is TRBV19, the J call TRBJ1-1; D gene uncertain. V lost 4 bases to trimming and J lost 1 base, with 10 bases between them. The CDR3 sequence is 14 residues long. Germline lookup yields CDR1 LNHDA and CDR2 SQIVND (reference sequence). The CDR3 DNA reads TGTGCCAGTAGTACCTCAGGAGCGAACACTGAAGCTTTCTTT. This sequence encodes CASSTSGANTEAFF.

This clonotype was detected many times. The DNA of the CDR3 is TGTGCCAGCAGTCCTCTGGGGACTGAAGCTTTCTTT. As protein: CASSPLGTEAFF. This sequence joins TRBV28 and TRBJ1-1; D uncertain. In germline, CDR1 is MDHEN, CDR2 SYDVKM. CDR3 size: 12 residues. Deletions cut 5 bases from V and 5 bases from J, with 9 bases between. The full variable domain, rest sourced from reference TRBV28 and TRBJ1-1, is DVKVTQSSRYLVKRTGEKVFLECVQDMDHENMFWYRQDPGLGLRLIYFSYDVKMKEKGDIPEGYSVSREKKERFSLILESASTNQTSMYLCASSPLGTEAFFGQGTRLTVV.

Ten or more counts support this clonotype. This rearrangement joins TRBV7-9 to TRBJ1-2; 9 bases agree with TRBD1. CDR1 and CDR2 (germline): SEHNR, FQNEAQ (reference sequence). The CDR3 sequence is 15 residues long. V trimming: 3 bases; J trimming: 5 bases; junction bases outside the gene matches: 7. The CDR3 DNA is TGTGCCAGCAGCTTCGGACAGGGGACCAAGTATGGCTACACCTTC. Translating gives CASSFGQGTKYGYTF.